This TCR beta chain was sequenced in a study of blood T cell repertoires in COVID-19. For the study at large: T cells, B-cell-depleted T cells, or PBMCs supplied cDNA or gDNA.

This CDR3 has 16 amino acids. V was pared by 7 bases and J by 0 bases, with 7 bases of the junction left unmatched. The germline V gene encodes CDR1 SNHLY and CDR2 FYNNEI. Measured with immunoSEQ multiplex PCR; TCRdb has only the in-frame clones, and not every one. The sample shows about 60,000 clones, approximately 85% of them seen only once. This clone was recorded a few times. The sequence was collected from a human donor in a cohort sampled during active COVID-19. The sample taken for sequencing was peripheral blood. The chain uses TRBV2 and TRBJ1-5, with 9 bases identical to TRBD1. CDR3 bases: TGTGCCAGCACCGGGACAGGGTCTTATAGCAATCAGCCCCAGCATTTT. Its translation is CASTGTGSYSNQPQHF.